Listed below are T cell receptor beta chains from one sample, sequenced in a study of T cell responses to AZD1222 COVID-19 vaccine. TCRdb's copy holds only in-frame clones and misses some; the assay was immunoSEQ multiplex PCR. The sample lists some 200,000 clones, roughly 92% occurring once. Source: peripheral blood, taken 28 days after the second AZD1222 dose. These receptors all come from an adult who received the AZD1222 COVID-19 vaccine. Both conserved end residues are part of each CDR3. Each record gives: V gene, J gene, clone size, CDR3 protein. Clone size is stated in some rows and not others, as once, few, many or a class when expanded.

TRBV7-6	TRBJ2-2	few	CASSEIGAGELFF
TRBV11-3	TRBJ2-7	.	CASSQPGTGDVEQYF
TRBV6-5	TRBJ1-6	.	CASSVAVRVSPLHF
TRBV6-1	TRBJ1-5	.	CASSEAGGGWQPQHF
TRBV6-5	TRBJ1-5	.	CASRGQGGGQPQHF
TRBV1	TRBJ1-1	once	CTSSQVYGLGTEAFF
TRBV3-1/TRBV3-2	TRBJ2-1	.	CASSQDYRNRGKDEQFF
TRBV4-2	TRBJ2-6	.	CASSPTSGVSGANVLTF
TRBV7-8	TRBJ1-1	.	CAGSLETGGLNTEAFF
TRBV2	TRBJ2-7	.	CASREGTPFYEQYF
TRBV19	TRBJ2-5	.	CASSISRGETQYF
TRBV18	TRBJ1-1	.	CASSPPAGQGRHNTEAFF